The TCR beta chain described here comes from a study of T cells in Graves' hyperthyroidism and ophthalmopathy. V was clipped by 8 bases and J by 3 bases; unmatched bases: 8. CDR3 size: 15 residues. The germline V gene encodes CDR1 MNHEY and CDR2 SMNVEV (reference sequence). TCR beta CDR3 regions were amplified from RNA transcripts. With the HTBI primer set, the TCR CDR3 went through a first round of RT-PCR. TCRdb independently ran MiXCR on the multiplex PCR reads; one entry per CDR3 protein. This sample carries hundreds of thousands of distinct CDR3 sequences, approximately 13% of them seen once, and the ten largest clones take 4.5% to 6%. This clonotype was seen many times. Lactation, pregnancy, other autoimmune disease or uncontrolled infection led to exclusion of patients. The blood specimen was taken at initial hyperthyroidism diagnosis, before any ophthalmopathy symptoms.

The rearrangement joins TRBV27 to TRBJ2-2; 8 bases match TRBD2. This TCR derives from a woman in her twenties or thirties with Graves' hyperthyroidism that later progressed to Graves' ophthalmopathy. The specimen sequenced was blood. In DNA, the CDR3 is TGTGCCAGCGGGCCGGGGGGGGTGTACACCGGGGAGCTGTTTTTT. It yields the protein CASGPGGVYTGELFF.